What follows is one TCR beta chain and its context. This CDR3 spans 14 amino acids. V lost 7 bases, J lost 0 bases, and 12 bases lay in between. The germline V gene has CDR1 LNHDA and CDR2 SQIVND (reference sequence). This specimen comes from a study of blood T cell repertoires in COVID-19. Sequencing was performed with immunoSEQ multiplex PCR; in TCRdb, only in-frame clones are kept and a portion is missing. This table has some 48,000 clones, approximately 82% appearing once. The gene calls are TRBV19 and TRBJ1-2, with D possibly TRBD1 on 6 matching bases. Sequenced sample: PBMCs or T cells enriched from blood (not recorded which). The receptor's source is a woman aged 45-60 years with acute COVID-19. DNA for the CDR3: TGTGCCAGTACACAGGGCTCAACTAACTATGGCTACACCTTC. It codes for CASTQGSTNYGYTF. Based on the CDR3 plus reference TRBV19 and TRBJ1-2, the full variable domain is DGGITQSPKYLFRKEGQNVTLSCEQNLNHDAMYWYRQDPGQGLRLIYYSQIVNDFQKGDIAEGYSVSREKKESFPLTVTSAQKNPTAFYLCASTQGSTNYGYTFGSGTRLTVV.